The 17 T cell receptor beta chains given below trace back to one sample, sequenced in a study of T cells in women clearing cervical HPV infection. Clones were sequenced by immunoSEQ multiplex PCR, and TCRdb holds only the in-frame ones, with some missing. This sample's table has some 41,000 clones. The specimen was blood buffy coat. These receptors originate from a woman between 18 and 70 years old with a cervical HPV16 infection that either progressed to CIN3+ or cleared (not recorded which).

A remark on this clone: The read finishes 3 residues shy of the CDR3 end, and the germline J gene is used to complete it. V and J are TRBV7-3 and TRBJ2-7; no reliable D call. The CDR3 sequence is 15 residues long. Germline CDR1 is SGHTA and CDR2 is FQGTGA. V was trimmed by 5 bases and J by 2 bases, leaving 16 bases between them. The CDR3 is CASSTSAPPTYEQYF. CDR3 bases read: TGTGCCAGCAGCACAAGCGCGCCCCCAACCTACGAG.

Concerning this clone: Coverage ceases 3 residues before the CDR3 finishes, and the germline J gene fills in the end. The chain uses TRBV14 and TRBJ2-7, with TRBD1 matching over 7 bases. The CDR3 is made up of 13 amino acids. Germline CDR1 and CDR2: SGHDN and FVKESK. V shed 5 bases, J shed 4 bases, and the junction held 5 bases outside the gene matches. CDR3 DNA (partial): TGTGCCAGCAGCTGGGACAGTCGATACGAG. Translated, it gives CASSWDSRYE. The whole CDR3 protein reads CASSWDSRYEQYF.

About this clone: Read sequence stops 3 residues before the CDR3 end, and the germline J gene provides the missing end. The chain is built from TRBV19 and TRBJ1-5; 9 bases line up with TRBD1. The germline V gene encodes CDR1 LNHDA and CDR2 SQIVND (reference sequence). Unmatched junction bases numbered 6, after V lost 6 bases and J lost 0 bases. This CDR3 spans 16 amino acids. The covered CDR3 bases are TGTGCCAGTAGCCAGACAGGGGGGTATAGCAATCAGCCC. The encoded protein is CASSQTGGYSNQP. The entire CDR3 reads CASSQTGGYSNQPQHF.

Notes on this clone: The CDR3 end falls 3 residues outside the read, so it is completed with the germline J gene. This chain uses TRBV28 with TRBJ2-7; 9 bases map to TRBD1. V dropped 6 bases and J dropped 5; count of bases not matched to a gene: 14. Germline CDR1 and CDR2: MDHEN and SYDVKM. The CDR3 is 16 residues long. Incomplete CDR3 DNA: TGTGCCAGCAGCTCCTCTCACTGGACAGGGGAAAACGAG. Translation: CASSSSHWTGENE. The full CDR3 sequence reads CASSSSHWTGENEQYF. The full variable domain, in which reference TRBV28 and TRBJ2-7 provide the parts outside the CDR3, is DVKVTQSSRYLVKRTGEKVFLECVQDMDHENMFWYRQDPGLGLRLIYFSYDVKMKEKGDIPEGYSVSREKKERFSLILESASTNQTSMYLCASSSSHWTGENEQYFGPGTRLTVT.

Remarks on this clone: Read data end 3 residues before the CDR3 end; the end is taken from the germline J gene. V usage is TRBV20-1 and J usage is TRBJ1-2, with D perhaps TRBD1 (5 bases). Germline CDR1 reads DFQATT; CDR2 reads SNEGSKA (reference sequence). Deletions cut 3 bases from V and 7 bases from J, with 24 bases between. The CDR3 consists of 16 residues. CDR3 amino acids: CSARGRFGGYLSGYTF. The sequenced part of the CDR3 DNA is TGCAGTGCTAGGGGGCGTTTTGGAGGGTACCTATCTGGC.

Details on this clone: The read stops 3 residues short of the end of the CDR3; the missing end is completed from the germline J gene. The chain recombines TRBV18 with TRBJ2-4; 7 bases agree with TRBD1. Germline CDR1 KGHSH, CDR2 LQKENI. CDR3 length equals 13 residues. The CDR3 sequence is CASSPRQGDGQYF. The part of the CDR3 DNA that was read is TGTGCCAGCTCACCCCGACAGGGAGATGGT.

Of note for this clone: The observed sequence ends 3 residues before the CDR3 terminus, with the missing tail filled in from the germline J gene. V usage is TRBV14 and J usage is TRBJ2-7; no reliable D call. V lost 2 bases and J lost 2, with 10 bases in between. Germline lookup yields CDR1 SGHDN and CDR2 FVKESK. The CDR3 runs 14 residues. The CDR3 sequence is CASSQSQAAYEQYF. The covered CDR3 bases are TGTGCCAGCAGCCAAAGCCAGGCCGCCTACGAG.

To note about this clone: Relative to the germline gene, one junction end is altered; a read error may explain this. The CDR3 end is not reached by the read, which stops 3 residues before it; the germline J gene fills it in. Within the sample, other DNA sequences also encode this same CDR3. This chain links TRBV7-8 with TRBJ1-2; 7 positions match TRBD1. This CDR3 has 13 residues. The germline V gene has CDR1 SGHVS and CDR2 FQNEAQ. The sequenced CDR3 bases are TGTGCCAGCAGCTTAGACAGGGGAAATGGT. This gives the protein CASSLDRGNG. In full, the CDR3 is CASSLDRGNGYTF. Using reference TRBV7-8 and TRBJ1-2 for the parts outside the CDR3, the full variable domain is GAGVSQSPRYKVAKRGQDVALRCDPISGHVSLFWYQQALGQGPEFLTYFQNEAQLDKSGLPSDRFFAERPEGSVSTLKIQRTQQEDSAVYLCASSLDRGNGYTFGSGTRLTVV.

In regard to this clone: The read finishes 3 residues shy of the CDR3 end, and the germline J gene is used to complete it. The rearrangement joins TRBV19 to TRBJ2-6, with D perhaps matching TRBD1 (6 bases). The CDR3 loop spans 15 amino acids. Per germline, CDR1 LNHDA and CDR2 SQIVND (reference sequence). V was pared by 4 bases and J by 0 bases, with 7 bases between. This CDR3 reads CASSTQGSGANVLTF. Incomplete CDR3 DNA: TGTGCCAGTAGTACACAGGGCTCTGGGGCCAACGTC.

In regard to this clone: The read is 3 residues too short to cover the CDR3 end, so that end is filled in from the germline J gene. The chain carries TRBV30 and TRBJ1-1; D might be TRBD1 (6 bases). Trimming took off 8 bases at V and 3 bases at J, with 13 bases between the two ends. The germline CDR1 and CDR2 sequences are GTSNPN and SVGIG (reference sequence). The CDR3 consists of 12 residues. The DNA read from the CDR3 is TGTGCCAGGGACGCAGGGGACACTGAA. This encodes CARDAGDTE. The CDR3 as a whole reads CARDAGDTEAFF. Drawing the rest from reference TRBV30 and TRBJ1-1, the complete variable domain is SQTIHQWPATLVQPVGSPLSLECTVEGTSNPNLYWYRQAAGRGLQLLFYSVGIGQISSEVPQNLSASRPQDRQFILSSKKLLLSDSGFYLCARDAGDTEAFFGQGTRLTVV.

About this clone itself: The CDR3 end lies 3 residues beyond the end of the read and is filled in from the germline J gene. The genes are TRBV30 and TRBJ1-2, with D unresolved. Germline V lookup: CDR1 GTSNPN, CDR2 SVGIG (reference sequence). The CDR3 consists of 12 residues. CDR3 bases read: TGTGCCTGGAGCCCGGTCGCCAATGAC. This gives the protein CAWSPVAND. The whole CDR3 region reads CAWSPVANDYTF.

Comments on this clone: The DNA ends 3 residues before the CDR3 does, and the rest of the CDR3 is filled in from the germline J gene. The J gene is TRBJ2-3, the V gene TRBV30; the match to TRBD1 covers 9 bases. Germline V gene sequence: CDR1 GTSNPN, CDR2 SVGIG (reference sequence). The CDR3 consists of 13 residues. CDR3 DNA (partial): TGTGCCTGGAGTGTGGGACAGGGTAGCCCG. It is translated as CAWSVGQGSP. The whole CDR3 is CAWSVGQGSPQYF.

As for this clone: The CDR3 end falls 3 residues outside the read, so it is completed with the germline J gene. V and J are TRBV19 and TRBJ1-2; the D is unclear. The germline V gene has CDR1 LNHDA and CDR2 SQIVND (reference sequence). This CDR3 spans 12 amino acids. The covered CDR3 bases are TGTGCCAGTAAGGAAGGGTTCAATGAC. This sequence encodes CASKEGFND. The CDR3 in full is CASKEGFNDYTF.

Comments on this clone: The read is 3 residues too short to cover the CDR3 end, so that end is filled in from the germline J gene. The chain is built from TRBV2 and TRBJ1-2, with 9 bases lining up with TRBD1. V lost 7 bases to trimming and J lost 4 bases; unmatched junction nucleotides: 4. Germline lookup yields CDR1 SNHLY and CDR2 FYNNEI. This CDR3 has 13 residues. The CDR3 sequence is CASTGTGLYGYTF. The CDR3 bases that were read are TGTGCCAGCACCGGGACAGGGCTCTATGGC.

A word on this clone: The read terminates 3 residues before the CDR3 end, so the remaining end is supplied by the germline J gene. This chain connects TRBV18 to TRBJ1-2; no clear D. The CDR3 consists of 15 residues. Germline CDR1 reads KGHSH; CDR2 reads LQKENI. The covered CDR3 bases are TGTGCCAGCTCACCGGAGTCGCGGGAGGGCCGCGGG. Translating it yields CASSPESREGRG. The complete CDR3 reads CASSPESREGRGYTF.

As for this clone: The read ends 3 residues shy of where the CDR3 ends; the end is completed using the germline J gene. The chain joins TRBV19 to TRBJ2-4; TRBD1 agrees at 7 bases. The CDR3 runs to 16 residues. The ends lost 6 bases at V and 1 base at J; junction bases unmatched: 9. Germline V lookup: CDR1 LNHDA, CDR2 SQIVND (reference sequence). Incomplete CDR3 DNA: TGTGCCAGTAGCTCAACAGGGGTTGAGGCCAAAAACATT. Its translation: CASSSTGVEAKNI. The whole CDR3 protein reads CASSSTGVEAKNIQYF.

A word on this clone: The read finishes 3 residues shy of the CDR3 end, and the germline J gene is used to complete it. This chain connects TRBV7-2 to TRBJ2-2, with 9 nucleotides matching TRBD1. Germline values: CDR1 SGHTA, CDR2 FQGNSA. The CDR3 consists of 15 residues. Incomplete CDR3 DNA: TGTGCCAGCACCGGGACAGGGACCTATAATTCACCG. It specifies CASTGTGTYNSP. The full-length CDR3 reads as CASTGTGTYNSPLFF.